This T cell receptor (beta chain) was identified during a study of Ad26.COV2.S vaccination and SARS-CoV-2 variants. Study findings and constraints: Those who received vaccine or placebo ended up with similar non-spike TCR breadth. Total responses of T cells may have been underestimated by the analyses of TCR breadth and depth.

Sequencing was performed with immunoSEQ multiplex PCR; in TCRdb, only in-frame clones are kept and a portion is missing. Of around 340,000 clones listed, 88% are singletons. The treatment here: roughly 18 received Ad26.COV2.S at low or high dose, single or two shots; about 5 received placebo; per-sample allocation not given. After the first vaccine or placebo injection, samples were drawn on day 63. CDR1 and CDR2 from the germline V gene are LGHNA and YSLEER. Deletions cut 0 bases from V and 7 bases from J, with 13 bases between. This CDR3 is 15 amino acids long. Concerning this clone: The antigen is not known.

The source material was peripheral blood, sampled in a trial of Ad26.COV2.S vaccine versus placebo. This TCR was sampled from a person between 18 and 65 years old who received the Ad26.COV2.S COVID-19 vaccine or a placebo. The genes are TRBV4-3 and TRBJ1-5; D possibly corresponds to TRBD1 (6 bases). The CDR3 coding sequence is TGCGCCAGCAGCCAAGAGGTCGCTGGGGGCCAGCCCCAGCATTTT. Its translation: CASSQEVAGGQPQHF.